The rows below give T cell receptor beta chains drawn from one sample of a study of shared clonotypes between healthy human individuals. Sequencing used immunoSEQ multiplex PCR; TCRdb keeps in-frame clones, though not all of them. Found here are roughly 1,500,000 clones, 98% of them singletons; the top ten hold roughly 0.45%. The sequenced sample was naive CD4+ T cells sorted from blood. The receptors shown here come from a young man in good health. CDR3s include the opening cysteine and the closing phenylalanine or tryptophan. Fields, in order: J gene, V gene, clone size, D gene, CDR3 protein, CDR3 DNA. The D gene is left open where the match is weak. Rows give clone size only sometimes, using once, few, many, or a class for an expanded clone.

TRBJ2-7,TRBV28,NA,NA,CASSLHYEQYF,TGTGCCAGCAGTCTACACTACGAGCAGTACTTC
TRBJ2-5,TRBV27,NA,TRBD2,CASSESRGETQYF,TGTGCCAGCAGTGAATCGCGGGGGGAGACCCAGTACTTC
TRBJ2-7,TRBV7-2,NA,NA,CASSPAPSRHSYEQYF,TGTGCCAGCAGCCCCGCCCCCAGCAGACACAGCTACGAGCAGTACTTC
TRBJ1-1,TRBV5-1,NA,NA,CASSTGGSMNTEAFF,TGCGCCAGCAGCACAGGTGGGAGTATGAACACTGAAGCTTTCTTT
TRBJ2-7,TRBV21-1,NA,NA,CASSTDSLGEQPYEQYF,TGTGCCAGCAGCACAGACTCCCTCGGAGAACAGCCCTACGAGCAGTACTTC
TRBJ1-1,TRBV4-1,NA,TRBD1,CATGTGDTEAFF,TGCGCCACCGGGACAGGGGACACTGAAGCTTTCTTT
TRBJ2-1,TRBV5-1,NA,NA,CASREDNEQFF,TGCGCCAGCAGAGAGGACAATGAGCAGTTCTTC
TRBJ2-5,TRBV18,NA,NA,CASSPNAGQETQYF,TGTGCCAGCTCACCGAACGCAGGCCAAGAGACCCAGTACTTC
TRBJ1-2,TRBV4-1,NA,NA,CASSPPGQGNNYGYTF,TGCGCCAGCAGCCCCCCCGGGCAGGGGAATAACTATGGCTACACCTTC
TRBJ1-5,TRBV19,NA,NA,CASSIGPGRAESQHF,TGTGCCAGTAGTATTGGGCCCGGCCGGGCGGAGTCCCAGCATTTT
TRBJ1-5,TRBV6-5,NA,NA,CASTPFGGQPQHF,TGTGCCAGCACCCCTTTCGGGGGCCAGCCCCAGCATTTT
TRBJ2-3,TRBV5-1,once,NA,CASSSDRPVHTDTQYF,TGCGCCAGCAGCTCAGACAGACCTGTCCACACAGATACGCAGTATTTT
TRBJ2-7,TRBV9,NA,NA,CASSVGQGPISYEQYF,TGTGCCAGCAGCGTAGGGCAGGGGCCCATTTCCTACGAGCAGTACTTC
TRBJ2-5,TRBV5-4,NA,TRBD1,CASSRTGGWETQYF,TGTGCCAGCAGCCGGACAGGGGGCTGGGAGACCCAGTACTTC
TRBJ2-7,TRBV19,NA,NA,CASSINGPGSYEQYF,TGTGCCAGTAGTATCAATGGGCCAGGGTCCTACGAGCAGTACTTC
TRBJ2-1,TRBV11-3,NA,NA,CASSLDHWGHEQFF,TGTGCCAGCAGCTTAGATCACTGGGGACATGAGCAGTTCTTC
TRBJ1-4,TRBV6-1,NA,NA,CASSEYRSEKLFF,TGTGCCAGCAGTGAATACAGGAGCGAAAAACTGTTTTTT
TRBJ2-3,TRBV2,few,TRBD2,CASSMTSGRALSTDTQYF,TGTGCCAGCAGTATGACTAGCGGGAGGGCCCTGAGCACAGATACGCAGTATTTT
TRBJ2-7,TRBV5-4,NA,TRBD2,CASSPTQTSGTYEQYF,TGTGCCAGCAGCCCCACACAGACTAGCGGGACCTACGAGCAGTACTTC
TRBJ2-1,TRBV27,NA,TRBD2,CASIRPGTSGRDEQFF,TGTGCCAGCATCAGACCTGGGACTAGCGGGAGAGATGAGCAGTTCTTC
TRBJ2-1,TRBV27,NA,NA,CASSLFSAGSYNEQFF,TGTGCCAGCAGTTTGTTTTCAGCGGGCTCCTACAATGAGCAGTTCTTC
TRBJ1-2,TRBV6-5,NA,TRBD1,CASSYRDRVGYTF,TGTGCCAGCAGTTACCGGGACAGGGTTGGCTACACCTTC
TRBJ1-2,TRBV6-5,NA,TRBD1,CASRGTGVQSGYTF,TGTGCCAGCAGAGGGACAGGGGTCCAGAGTGGCTACACCTTC
TRBJ2-2,TRBV11-3,NA,TRBD2,CASSSGGLAGGTTAGELFF,TGTGCCAGCAGCTCGGGGGGCCTAGCGGGAGGCACCACCGCCGGGGAGCTGTTTTTT
TRBJ2-1,TRBV7-2,once,NA,CASSLVHSSYNEQFF,TGTGCCAGCAGCTTAGTTCATAGCTCCTACAATGAGCAGTTCTTC
TRBJ2-7,TRBV7-6,NA,NA,CASSLGAGSYEQYF,TGTGCCAGCAGCTTAGGGGCGGGTTCCTACGAGCAGTACTTC
TRBJ2-7,TRBV4-1,NA,NA,CASSQATEQYF,TGCGCCAGCAGCCAAGCGACCGAGCAGTACTTC
TRBJ1-1,TRBV27,NA,NA,CASSFFENTEAFF,TGTGCCAGCAGTTTCTTTGAAAACACTGAAGCTTTCTTT
TRBJ1-5,TRBV28,NA,NA,CASSARENSNQPQHF,TGTGCCAGCAGTGCCAGGGAGAATAGCAATCAGCCCCAGCATTTT
TRBJ2-3,TRBV5-1,NA,NA,CASSLVPADSTDTQYF,TGCGCCAGCAGCTTGGTTCCAGCGGACAGCACAGATACGCAGTATTTT
TRBJ1-2,TRBV5-4,once,TRBD1,CASSPIRTGSEHGYTF,TGTGCCAGCAGCCCGATAAGGACAGGATCCGAGCATGGCTACACCTTC
TRBJ2-6,TRBV28,NA,NA,CASRRDISDSGANVLTF,TGTGCCAGTAGGCGGGACATTTCCGACTCTGGGGCCAACGTCCTGACTTTC
TRBJ1-3,TRBV28,NA,NA,CASSFGRGNTIYF,TGTGCCAGCAGTTTCGGCCGAGGAAACACCATATATTTT
TRBJ2-7,TRBV10-2,NA,TRBD2,CASSAPGLGPVGESGYF,TGCGCCAGCAGTGCTCCGGGACTAGGGCCTGTTGGGGAGAGTGGGTACTTC
TRBJ1-5,TRBV21-1,NA,NA,CASSKAQTGPGGNQPQHF,TGTGCCAGCAGCAAAGCTCAGACAGGGCCCGGGGGCAATCAGCCCCAGCATTTT
TRBJ1-3,TRBV9,NA,NA,CASSVASDIENTIYF,TGTGCCAGCAGCGTAGCCTCAGATATCGAAAACACCATATATTTT
TRBJ2-7,TRBV10-1,once,TRBD1,CASSESRDRWTYEQYF,TGCGCCAGCAGTGAGTCGCGGGACAGGTGGACCTACGAGCAGTACTTC
TRBJ1-1,TRBV6-5,NA,TRBD1,CASSYSPGGMNTEAFF,TGTGCCAGCAGTTACTCCCCAGGGGGGATGAACACTGAAGCTTTCTTT
TRBJ2-7,TRBV5-1,NA,TRBD1,CASSPGPRQGDAYEQYF,TGCGCCAGCAGCCCCGGACCCCGACAGGGTGATGCCTACGAGCAGTACTTC
TRBJ2-7,TRBV2,NA,NA,CASKVTGLYEQYF,TGTGCCAGCAAGGTGACAGGACTTTACGAGCAGTACTTC
TRBJ1-1,TRBV4-3,NA,NA,CASSQDGRISEAFF,TGCGCCAGCAGCCAAGACGGCAGAATTTCTGAAGCTTTCTTT
TRBJ2-1,TRBV7-9,NA,NA,CASSPPLGGNEQFF,TGTGCCAGCAGCCCGCCCCTAGGGGGCAATGAGCAGTTCTTC
TRBJ1-2,TRBV9,NA,NA,CASSPRDPYGYTF,TGTGCCAGCAGCCCCAGGGATCCTTATGGCTACACCTTC
TRBJ1-1,TRBV2,NA,TRBD1,CASLKDRGARDTEAFF,TGTGCCAGCCTTAAGGACAGGGGAGCTAGGGACACTGAAGCTTTCTTT
TRBJ1-1,TRBV18,NA,TRBD1,CASSPKTGDNTEAFF,TGTGCCAGCTCACCTAAGACAGGGGACAACACTGAAGCTTTCTTT
TRBJ2-5,TRBV5-4,NA,TRBD2,CASSLELAGVETQYF,TGTGCCAGCAGCTTGGAGTTAGCGGGAGTTGAGACCCAGTACTTC
TRBJ2-7,TRBV28,NA,NA,CASSFGGAEQYF,TGTGCCAGCAGTTTTGGGGGCGCCGAGCAGTACTTC
TRBJ1-1,TRBV27,NA,NA,CASSFSGNTEAFF,TGTGCCAGCAGTTTCTCCGGGAACACTGAAGCTTTCTTT
TRBJ2-2,TRBV5-6,NA,TRBD2,CASSLRGGANTGELFF,TGTGCCAGCAGCCTTCGGGGAGGGGCGAACACCGGGGAGCTGTTTTTT
TRBJ1-2,TRBV5-5,NA,TRBD1,CASSLVQGGGYTF,TGTGCCAGCAGCTTGGTGCAGGGGGGAGGCTACACCTTC